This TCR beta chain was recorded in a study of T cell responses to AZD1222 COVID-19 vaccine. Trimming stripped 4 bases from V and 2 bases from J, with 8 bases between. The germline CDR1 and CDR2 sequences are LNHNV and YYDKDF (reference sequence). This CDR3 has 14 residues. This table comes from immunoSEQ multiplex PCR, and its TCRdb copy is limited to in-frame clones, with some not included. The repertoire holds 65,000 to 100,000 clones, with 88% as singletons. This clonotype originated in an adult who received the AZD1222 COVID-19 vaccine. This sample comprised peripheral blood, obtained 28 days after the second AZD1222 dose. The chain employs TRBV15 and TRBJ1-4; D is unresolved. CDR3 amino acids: CATSIHLTNEKLFF. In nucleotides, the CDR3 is TGTGCCACCAGCATCCACCTGACTAATGAAAAACTGTTTTTT. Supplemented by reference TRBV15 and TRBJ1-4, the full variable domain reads DAMVIQNPRYQVTQFGKPVTLSCSQTLNHNVMYWYQQKSSQAPKLLFHYYDKDFNNEADTPDNFQSRRPNTSFCFLDIRSPGLGDTAMYLCATSIHLTNEKLFFGSGTQLSVL.